This T cell receptor (beta chain) was found in a study of T cell responses to AZD1222 COVID-19 vaccine. Assay: immunoSEQ multiplex PCR; the TCRdb copy retains only in-frame clones and omits some. Among about 110,000 clones listed, roughly nine tenths were seen once. Looked up from germline, CDR1 is SGHRS and CDR2 is YFSETQ. The CDR3 runs to 16 residues. Trimming took off 7 bases at V and 5 bases at J, with 24 bases between the two ends. Here the sequenced sample was peripheral blood, taken 28 days after the second AZD1222 dose. The sequence came from an adult who received the AZD1222 COVID-19 vaccine. The rearrangement uses TRBV5-1 and TRBJ2-5; TRBD2 is a possible D gene (5 bases). The CDR3 loop is CASSPLQQSPGETQYF. Here the CDR3 DNA reads TGCGCCAGCTCCCCTCTCCAGCAGTCCCCGGGGGAGACCCAGTACTTC.